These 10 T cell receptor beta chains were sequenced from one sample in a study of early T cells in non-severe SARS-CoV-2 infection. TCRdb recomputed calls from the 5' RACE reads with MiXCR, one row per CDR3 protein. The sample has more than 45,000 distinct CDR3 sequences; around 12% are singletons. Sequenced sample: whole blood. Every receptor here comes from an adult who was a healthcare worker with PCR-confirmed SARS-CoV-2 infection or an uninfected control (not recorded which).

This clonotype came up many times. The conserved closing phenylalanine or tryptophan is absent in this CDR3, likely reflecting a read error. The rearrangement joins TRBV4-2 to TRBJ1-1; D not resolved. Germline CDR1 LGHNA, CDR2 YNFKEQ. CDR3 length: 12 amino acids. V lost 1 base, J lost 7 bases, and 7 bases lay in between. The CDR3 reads CASSQGQYEAFL. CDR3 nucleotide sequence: TGTGCCAGCAGCCAAGGGCAGTATGAAGCTTTCCTT.

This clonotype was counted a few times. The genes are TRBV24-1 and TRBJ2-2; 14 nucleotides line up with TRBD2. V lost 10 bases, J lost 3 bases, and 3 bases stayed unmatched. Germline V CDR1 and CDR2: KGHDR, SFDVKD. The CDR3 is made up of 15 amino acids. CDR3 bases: TGTGCCACGGGGACTAGCGGGAGCTACACCGGGGAGCTGTTTTTT. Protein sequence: CATGTSGSYTGELFF.

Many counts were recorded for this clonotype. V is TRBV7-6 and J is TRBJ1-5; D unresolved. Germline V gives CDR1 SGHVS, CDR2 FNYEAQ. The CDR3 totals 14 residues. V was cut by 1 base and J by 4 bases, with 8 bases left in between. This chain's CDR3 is CASSLGPRNQPQHF. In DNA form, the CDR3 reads TGTGCCAGCAGCTTAGGACCCCGTAATCAGCCCCAGCATTTT.

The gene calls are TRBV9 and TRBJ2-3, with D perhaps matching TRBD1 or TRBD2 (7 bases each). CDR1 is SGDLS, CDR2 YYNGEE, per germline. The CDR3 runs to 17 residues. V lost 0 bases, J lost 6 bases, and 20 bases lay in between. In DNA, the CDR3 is TGTGCCAGCAGCGTAGATGGGGACAGTAGCGGGTCGGATACGCAGTATTTT. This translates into CASSVDGDSSGSDTQYF. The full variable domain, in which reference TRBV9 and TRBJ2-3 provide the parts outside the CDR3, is DSGVTQTPKHLITATGQRVTLRCSPRSGDLSVYWYQQSLDQGLQFLIQYYNGEERAKGNILERFSAQQFPDLHSELNLSSLELGDSALYFCASSVDGDSSGSDTQYFGPGTRLTVL.

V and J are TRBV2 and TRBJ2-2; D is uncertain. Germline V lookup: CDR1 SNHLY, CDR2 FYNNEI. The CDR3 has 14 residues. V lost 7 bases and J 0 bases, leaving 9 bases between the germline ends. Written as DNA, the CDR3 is TGTGCCAGCAAAGAGAACTCGAACACCGGGGAGCTGTTTTTT. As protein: CASKENSNTGELFF. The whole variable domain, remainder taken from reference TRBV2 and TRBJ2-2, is EPEVTQTPSHQVTQMGQEVILRCVPISNHLYFYWYRQILGQKVEFLVSFYNNEISEKSEIFDDQFSVERPDGSNFTLKIRSTKLEDSAMYFCASKENSNTGELFFGEGSRLTVL.

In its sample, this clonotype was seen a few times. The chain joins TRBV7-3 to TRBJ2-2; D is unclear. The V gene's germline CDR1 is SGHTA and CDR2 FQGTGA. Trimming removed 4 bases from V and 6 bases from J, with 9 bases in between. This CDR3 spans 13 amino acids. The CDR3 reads CASSYPRSGELFF. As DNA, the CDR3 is TGTGCCAGCAGCTACCCCCGGTCCGGGGAGCTGTTTTTT.

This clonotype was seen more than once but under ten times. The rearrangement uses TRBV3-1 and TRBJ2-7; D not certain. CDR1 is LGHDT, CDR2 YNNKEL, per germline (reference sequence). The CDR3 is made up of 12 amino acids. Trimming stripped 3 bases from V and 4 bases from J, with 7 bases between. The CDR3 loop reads CASSHALYEQYF. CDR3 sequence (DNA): TGTGCCAGCAGCCACGCCCTTTACGAGCAGTACTTC.

The CDR3 DNA is TGTGCCAGCAGTTTGATGGGCAGGGGGGCAGATACGCAGTATTTT. As protein: CASSLMGRGADTQYF. The rearrangement uses TRBV28 and TRBJ2-3; D perhaps matches TRBD1 (7 bases). The CDR3 is made up of 15 amino acids. Germline values: CDR1 MDHEN, CDR2 SYDVKM. Trimming stripped 3 bases from V and 4 bases from J, with 14 bases between. Full variable domain (missing parts from reference TRBV28 and TRBJ2-3): DVKVTQSSRYLVKRTGEKVFLECVQDMDHENMFWYRQDPGLGLRLIYFSYDVKMKEKGDIPEGYSVSREKKERFSLILESASTNQTSMYLCASSLMGRGADTQYFGPGTRLTVL.

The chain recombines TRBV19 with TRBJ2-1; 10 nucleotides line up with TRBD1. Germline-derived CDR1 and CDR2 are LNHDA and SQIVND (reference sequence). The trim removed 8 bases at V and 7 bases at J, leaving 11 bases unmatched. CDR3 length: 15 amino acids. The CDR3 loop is CASVQGTGDSNEQFF. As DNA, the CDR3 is TGTGCCAGTGTCCAGGGGACAGGGGATTCGAATGAGCAGTTCTTC.

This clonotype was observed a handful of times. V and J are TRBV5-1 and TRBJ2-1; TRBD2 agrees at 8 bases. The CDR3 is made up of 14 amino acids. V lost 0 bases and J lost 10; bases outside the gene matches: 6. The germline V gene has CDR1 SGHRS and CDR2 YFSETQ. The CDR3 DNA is TGCGCCAGCAGCTTGGCGGGAGGGGCACCGGAGCAGTTCTTC. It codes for CASSLAGGAPEQFF. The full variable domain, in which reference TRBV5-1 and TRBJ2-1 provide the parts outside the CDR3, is KAGVTQTPRYLIKTRGQQVTLSCSPISGHRSVSWYQQTPGQGLQFLFEYFSETQRNKGNFPGRFSGRQFSNSRSEMNVSTLELGDSALYLCASSLAGGAPEQFFGPGTRLTVL.